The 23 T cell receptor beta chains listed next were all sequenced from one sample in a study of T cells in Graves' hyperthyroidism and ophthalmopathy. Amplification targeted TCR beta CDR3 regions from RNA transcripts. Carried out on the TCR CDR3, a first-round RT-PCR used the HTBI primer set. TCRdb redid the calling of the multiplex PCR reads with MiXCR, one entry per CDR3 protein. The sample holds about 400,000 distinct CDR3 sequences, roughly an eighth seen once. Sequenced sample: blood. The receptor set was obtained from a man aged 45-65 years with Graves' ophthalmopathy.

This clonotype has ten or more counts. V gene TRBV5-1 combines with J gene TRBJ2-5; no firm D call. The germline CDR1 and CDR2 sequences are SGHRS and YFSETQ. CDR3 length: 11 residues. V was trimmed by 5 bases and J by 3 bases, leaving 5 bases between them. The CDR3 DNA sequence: TGCGCCAGCAGAATGGAAGAGACCCAGTACTTC. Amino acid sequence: CASRMEETQYF.

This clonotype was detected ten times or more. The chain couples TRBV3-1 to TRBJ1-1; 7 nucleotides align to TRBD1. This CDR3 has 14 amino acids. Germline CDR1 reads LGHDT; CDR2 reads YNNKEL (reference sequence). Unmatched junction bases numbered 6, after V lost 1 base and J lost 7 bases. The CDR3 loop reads CASSQAQGVSEAFF. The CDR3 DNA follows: TGTGCCAGCAGCCAAGCGCAGGGGGTGAGTGAAGCTTTCTTT.

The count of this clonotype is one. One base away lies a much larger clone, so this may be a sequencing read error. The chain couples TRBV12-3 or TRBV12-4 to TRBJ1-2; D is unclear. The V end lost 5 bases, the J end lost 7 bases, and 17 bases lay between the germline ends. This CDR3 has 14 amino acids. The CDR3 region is CASSTPGSYGGYTF. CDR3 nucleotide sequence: TGTGCCAGCAGTACCCCGGGGTCGTATGGTGGCTACACCTTC.

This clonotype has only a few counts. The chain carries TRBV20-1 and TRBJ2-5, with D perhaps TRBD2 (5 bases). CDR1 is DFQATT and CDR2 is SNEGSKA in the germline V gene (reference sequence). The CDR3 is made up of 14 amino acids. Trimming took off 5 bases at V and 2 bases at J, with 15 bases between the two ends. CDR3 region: CSAGGGRTQETQYF. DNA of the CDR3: TGCAGTGCTGGAGGCGGCAGGACGCAAGAGACCCAGTACTTC.

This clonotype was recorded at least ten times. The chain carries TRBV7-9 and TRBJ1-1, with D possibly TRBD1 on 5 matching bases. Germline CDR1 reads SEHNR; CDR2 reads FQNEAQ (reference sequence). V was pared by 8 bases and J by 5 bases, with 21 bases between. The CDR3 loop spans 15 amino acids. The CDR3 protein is CASHNQEDSRTEAFF. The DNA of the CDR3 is TGTGCCAGCCACAATCAAGAAGACAGTCGGACTGAAGCTTTCTTT.

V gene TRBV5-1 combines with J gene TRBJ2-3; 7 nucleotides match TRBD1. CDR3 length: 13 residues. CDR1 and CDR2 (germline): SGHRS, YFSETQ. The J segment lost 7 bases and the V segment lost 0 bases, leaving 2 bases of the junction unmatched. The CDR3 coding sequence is TGCGCCAGCAGCTTGGACAGGGGTAATACGCAGTATTTT. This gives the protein CASSLDRGNTQYF.

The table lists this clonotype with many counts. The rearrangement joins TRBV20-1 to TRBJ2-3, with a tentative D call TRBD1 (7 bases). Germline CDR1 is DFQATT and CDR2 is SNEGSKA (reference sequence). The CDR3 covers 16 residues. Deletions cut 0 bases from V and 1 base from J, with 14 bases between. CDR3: CSARDRRDSGTDTQYF. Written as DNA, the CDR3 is TGCAGTGCTAGAGATCGGAGGGACAGTGGCACAGATACGCAGTATTTT.

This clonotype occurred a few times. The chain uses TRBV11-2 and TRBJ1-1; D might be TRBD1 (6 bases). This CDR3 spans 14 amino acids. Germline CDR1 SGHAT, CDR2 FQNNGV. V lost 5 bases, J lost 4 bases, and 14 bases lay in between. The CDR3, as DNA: TGTGCCAGCAGCCGGAGGGGGATCATCACTGAAGCTTTCTTT. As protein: CASSRRGIITEAFF.

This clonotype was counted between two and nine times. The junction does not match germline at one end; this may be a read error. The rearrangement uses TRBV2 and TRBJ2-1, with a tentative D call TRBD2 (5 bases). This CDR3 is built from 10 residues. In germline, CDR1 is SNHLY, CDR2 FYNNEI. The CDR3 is CASAGNEEFF. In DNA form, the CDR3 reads TGTGCCAGCGCCGGGAATGAGGAGTTCTTC.

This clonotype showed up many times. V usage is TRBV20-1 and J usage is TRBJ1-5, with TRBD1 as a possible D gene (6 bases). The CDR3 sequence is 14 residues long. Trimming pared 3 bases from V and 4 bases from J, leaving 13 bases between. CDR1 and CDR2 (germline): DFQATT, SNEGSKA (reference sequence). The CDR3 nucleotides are TGCAGTGCTAGGACAGGCGTCCTAAATCAGCCCCAGCATTTT. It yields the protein CSARTGVLNQPQHF.

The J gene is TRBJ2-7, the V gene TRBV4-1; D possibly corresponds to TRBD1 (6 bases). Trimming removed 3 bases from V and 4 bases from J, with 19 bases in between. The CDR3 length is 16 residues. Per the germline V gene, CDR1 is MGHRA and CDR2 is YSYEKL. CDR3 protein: CASSQTLSGQGYEQYF. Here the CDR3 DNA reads TGCGCCAGCAGCCAGACACTGTCGGGACAAGGGTACGAGCAGTACTTC.

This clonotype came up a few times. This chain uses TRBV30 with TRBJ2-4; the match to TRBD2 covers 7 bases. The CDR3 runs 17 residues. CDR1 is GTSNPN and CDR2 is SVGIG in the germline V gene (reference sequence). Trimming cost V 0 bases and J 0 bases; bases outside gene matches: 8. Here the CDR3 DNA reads TGTGCCTGGAGTGTACGACGGGGGGATCTAGCCAAAAACATTCAGTACTTC. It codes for CAWSVRRGDLAKNIQYF. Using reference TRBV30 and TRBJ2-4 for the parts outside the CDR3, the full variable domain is SQTIHQWPATLVQPVGSPLSLECTVEGTSNPNLYWYRQAAGRGLQLLFYSVGIGQISSEVPQNLSASRPQDRQFILSSKKLLLSDSGFYLCAWSVRRGDLAKNIQYFGAGTRLSVL.

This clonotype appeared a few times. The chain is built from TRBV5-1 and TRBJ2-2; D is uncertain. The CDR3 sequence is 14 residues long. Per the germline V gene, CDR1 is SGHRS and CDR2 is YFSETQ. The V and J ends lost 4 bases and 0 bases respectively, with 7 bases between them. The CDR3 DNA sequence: TGCGCCAGCAGCGAAAACGCGAACACCGGGGAGCTGTTTTTT. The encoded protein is CASSENANTGELFF.

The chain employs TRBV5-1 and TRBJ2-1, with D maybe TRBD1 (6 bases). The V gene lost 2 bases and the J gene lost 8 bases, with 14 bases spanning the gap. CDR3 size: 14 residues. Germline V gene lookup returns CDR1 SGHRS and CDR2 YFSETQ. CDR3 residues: CASSFGTTFDEQFF. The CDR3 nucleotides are TGCGCCAGCAGCTTCGGGACAACTTTCGATGAGCAGTTCTTC. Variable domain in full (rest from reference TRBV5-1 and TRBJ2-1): KAGVTQTPRYLIKTRGQQVTLSCSPISGHRSVSWYQQTPGQGLQFLFEYFSETQRNKGNFPGRFSGRQFSNSRSEMNVSTLELGDSALYLCASSFGTTFDEQFFGPGTRLTVL.

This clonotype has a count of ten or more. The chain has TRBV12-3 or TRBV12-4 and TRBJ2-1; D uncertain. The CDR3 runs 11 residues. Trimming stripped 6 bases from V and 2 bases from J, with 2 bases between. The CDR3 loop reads CASRTYNEQFF. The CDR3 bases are TGTGCCAGCAGGACCTACAATGAGCAGTTCTTC.

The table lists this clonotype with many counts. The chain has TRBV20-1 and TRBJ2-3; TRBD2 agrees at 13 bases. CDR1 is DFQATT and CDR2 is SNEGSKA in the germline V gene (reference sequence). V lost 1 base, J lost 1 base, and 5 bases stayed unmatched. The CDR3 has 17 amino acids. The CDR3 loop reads CSARGRTSGRGTDTQYF. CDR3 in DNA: TGCAGTGCTAGAGGCCGGACTAGCGGGAGAGGCACAGATACGCAGTATTTT.

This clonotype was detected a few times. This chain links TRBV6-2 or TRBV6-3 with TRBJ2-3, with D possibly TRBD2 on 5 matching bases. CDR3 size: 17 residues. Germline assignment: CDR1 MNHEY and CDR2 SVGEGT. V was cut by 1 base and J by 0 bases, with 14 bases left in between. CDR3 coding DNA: TGTGCCAGCAGTTACTGGGCTAGCAGAACTAGCACAGATACGCAGTATTTT. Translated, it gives CASSYWASRTSTDTQYF.

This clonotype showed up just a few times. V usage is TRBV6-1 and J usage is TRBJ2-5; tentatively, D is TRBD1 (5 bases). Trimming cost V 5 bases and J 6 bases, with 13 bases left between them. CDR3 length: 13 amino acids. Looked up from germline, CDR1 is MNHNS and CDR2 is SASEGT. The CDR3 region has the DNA TGTGCCAGCAGTCAGGGTTTTAGGCAGACCCAGTACTTC. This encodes CASSQGFRQTQYF.

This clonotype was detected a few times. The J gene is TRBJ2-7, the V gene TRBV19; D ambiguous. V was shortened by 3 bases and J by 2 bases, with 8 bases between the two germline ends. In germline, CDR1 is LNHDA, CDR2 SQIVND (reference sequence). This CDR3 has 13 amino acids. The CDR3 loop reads CASSISSPYEQYF. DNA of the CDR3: TGTGCCAGTAGTATTTCCAGTCCCTACGAGCAGTACTTC.

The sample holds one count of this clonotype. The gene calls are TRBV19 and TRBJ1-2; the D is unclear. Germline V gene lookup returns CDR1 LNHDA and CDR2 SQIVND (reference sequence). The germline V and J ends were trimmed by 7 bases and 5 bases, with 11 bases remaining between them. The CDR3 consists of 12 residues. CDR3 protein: CASTSLSYGYTF. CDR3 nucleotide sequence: TGTGCCAGTACCTCTTTATCGTATGGCTACACCTTC.

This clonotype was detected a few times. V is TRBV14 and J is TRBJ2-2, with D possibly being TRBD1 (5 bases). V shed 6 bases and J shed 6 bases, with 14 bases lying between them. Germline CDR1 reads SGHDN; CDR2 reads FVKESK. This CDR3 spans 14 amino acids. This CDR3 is CASSGSGIPGELFF. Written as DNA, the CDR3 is TGTGCCAGCAGTGGCTCAGGGATTCCCGGGGAGCTGTTTTTT.

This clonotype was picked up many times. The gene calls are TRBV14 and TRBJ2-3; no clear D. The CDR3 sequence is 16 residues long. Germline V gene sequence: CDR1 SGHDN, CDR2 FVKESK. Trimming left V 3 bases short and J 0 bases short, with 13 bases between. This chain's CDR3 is CASSHEAYHSTDTQYF. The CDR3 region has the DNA TGTGCCAGCAGCCATGAGGCTTACCATAGCACAGATACGCAGTATTTT. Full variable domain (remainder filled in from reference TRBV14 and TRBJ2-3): EAGVTQFPSHSVIEKGQTVTLRCDPISGHDNLYWYRRVMGKEIKFLLHFVKESKQDESGMPNNRFLAERTGGTYSTLKVQPAELEDSGVYFCASSHEAYHSTDTQYFGPGTRLTVL.

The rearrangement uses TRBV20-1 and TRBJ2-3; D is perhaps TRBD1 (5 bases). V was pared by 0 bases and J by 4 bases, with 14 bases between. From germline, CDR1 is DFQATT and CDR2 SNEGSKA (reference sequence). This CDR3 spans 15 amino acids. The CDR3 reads CSARDLRIGADTQYF. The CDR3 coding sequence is TGCAGTGCTAGAGACCTGAGGATAGGGGCAGATACGCAGTATTTT.